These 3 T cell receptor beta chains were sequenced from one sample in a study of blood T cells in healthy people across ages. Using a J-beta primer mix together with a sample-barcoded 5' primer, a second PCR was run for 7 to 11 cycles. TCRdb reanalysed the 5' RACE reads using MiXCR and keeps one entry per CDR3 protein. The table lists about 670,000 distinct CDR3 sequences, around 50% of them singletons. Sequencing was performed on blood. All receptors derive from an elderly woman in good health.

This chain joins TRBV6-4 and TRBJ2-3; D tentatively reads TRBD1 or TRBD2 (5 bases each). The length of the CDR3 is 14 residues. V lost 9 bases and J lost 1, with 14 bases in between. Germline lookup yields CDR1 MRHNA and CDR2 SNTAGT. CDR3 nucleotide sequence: TGTGCCAGAGGACCAGGGAGACGCACAGATACGCAGTATTTT. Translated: CARGPGRRTDTQYF.

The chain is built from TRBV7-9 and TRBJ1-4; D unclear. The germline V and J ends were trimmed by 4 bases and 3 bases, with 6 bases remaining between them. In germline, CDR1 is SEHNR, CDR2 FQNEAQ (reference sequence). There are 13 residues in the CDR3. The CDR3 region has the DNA TGTGCCAGCAGCTGGGTGTCTAATGAAAAACTGTTTTTT. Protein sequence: CASSWVSNEKLFF.

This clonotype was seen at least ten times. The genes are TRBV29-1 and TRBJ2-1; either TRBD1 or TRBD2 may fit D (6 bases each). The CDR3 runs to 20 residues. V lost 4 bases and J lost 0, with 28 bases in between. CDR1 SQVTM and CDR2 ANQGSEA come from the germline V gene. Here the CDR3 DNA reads TGCAGCGTTGTGGGAGGCGGGGTTCCCGGAGGGACAAGCTCCTACAATGAGCAGTTCTTC. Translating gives CSVVGGGVPGGTSSYNEQFF.